In this sample, the clone carrying this T cell receptor (beta chain) turned up a few times. A process of 5'RACE template switching, which added a universal primer site and UMIs, was used to make TCR cDNA. MiXCR, applied by TCRdb to the 5' RACE reads, yields one record per CDR3 protein. The table records 400,000 to 650,000 distinct CDR3 sequences, just over 20% of them present only once. Losses at the gene ends were 4 bases for V and 4 bases for J; bases not matched to a gene: 8. This CDR3 has 16 amino acids. Per the germline V gene, CDR1 is MGHRA and CDR2 is YSYEKL. The record originates from a study of T cells after yellow fever vaccination.

The sequencing used PBMCs, collected about 20 days after the first yellow fever vaccination. The chain is built from TRBV4-1 and TRBJ2-5, with TRBD2 identical over 11 bases. This TCR derives from a man between 18 and 29 years old who received the YFV17D yellow fever vaccine. Here the CDR3 DNA reads TGCGCCAGCAGCCCCAAGACTAGCGGGGAGAGAGAGACCCAGTACTTC. Its translation is CASSPKTSGERETQYF.